The 24 T cell receptor beta chains given below trace back to one sample, sequenced in a study of CD8 T cells in Susac syndrome. cDNA came from approximately 0.5 to 1 ug RNA primed by random hexamers. TCRdb fed the immunoSEQ multiplex PCR reads into MiXCR, producing one record per CDR3 protein. The sample shows about 150,000 distinct CDR3 sequences, 95% to 96% of them seen only once. Sequenced sample: CD8+ T cells from PBMCs. The receptor set was obtained from a human donor with multiple sclerosis.

This clonotype appeared a single time. This rearrangement joins TRBV4-1 to TRBJ1-5; no firm D call. Trimming shortened V by 0 bases and J by 7 bases, and 16 bases separated the two germline ends. This CDR3 is built from 16 residues. Germline CDR1 MGHRA, CDR2 YSYEKL. Here the CDR3 DNA reads TGCGCCAGCAGCCAAGACTCAGGCAACTTAAAACAGCCCCAGCATTTT. Translating it yields CASSQDSGNLKQPQHF.

This chain uses TRBV20-1 with TRBJ2-6; weak D call: TRBD2 (5 bases). Germline V gene lookup returns CDR1 DFQATT and CDR2 SNEGSKA (reference sequence). V dropped 0 bases and J dropped 4 bases, with 19 bases sitting between them. This CDR3 comprises 18 residues. CDR3 in DNA: TGCAGTGCTAGAGATCATGGGGAAGTGAGGGCCGGGGCCAACGTCCTGACTTTC. This codes for CSARDHGEVRAGANVLTF.

The chain uses TRBV12-3 or TRBV12-4 and TRBJ2-1, with a tentative D call TRBD2 (6 bases). V was clipped by 6 bases and J by 12 bases, with 15 bases between them. This CDR3 region has 12 residues. CDR3 in DNA: TGTGCCAGCAGCCCTACTAGCTTCCTGCAGTTCTTC. Protein: CASSPTSFLQFF.

The V call is TRBV20-1, the J call TRBJ1-2; D uncertain. The V and J ends lost 3 bases and 1 base respectively, with 9 bases between them. The CDR3 covers 13 residues. The V gene's germline CDR1 is DFQATT and CDR2 SNEGSKA (reference sequence). CDR3 DNA: TGCAGTGCTAGCGGGGTACATAACTATGGCTACACCTTC. Protein: CSASGVHNYGYTF.

The chain couples TRBV2 to TRBJ2-3; possibly TRBD2 for D (5 bases). The V gene lost 8 bases and the J gene lost 4 bases, with 13 bases spanning the gap. The CDR3 totals 13 residues. Per the germline V gene, CDR1 is SNHLY and CDR2 is FYNNEI. The CDR3 spells CASPPTSPDTQYF. CDR3 DNA: TGTGCCAGCCCTCCCACTAGTCCAGATACGCAGTATTTT.

This sequence joins TRBV29-1 and TRBJ2-5; D uncertain. The CDR3 has 13 residues. The germline V gene encodes CDR1 SQVTM and CDR2 ANQGSEA. V lost 4 bases and J lost 0, with 9 bases in between. Written as DNA, the CDR3 is TGCAGCGTTGTACGGCAGAACCAAGAGACCCAGTACTTC. It is translated as CSVVRQNQETQYF.

The CDR3: CASSRQGWEDGYTF. For the CDR3, the DNA is TGTGCCAGCAGCCGACAGGGGTGGGAGGATGGCTACACCTTC. The chain uses TRBV7-8 and TRBJ1-2; 8 bases line up with TRBD1. The ends lost 5 bases at V and 6 bases at J; junction bases unmatched: 8. CDR3 length: 14 amino acids. Germline CDR1 SGHVS, CDR2 FQNEAQ.

In its sample, this clonotype was seen once. V and J are TRBV4-1 and TRBJ2-1; maybe TRBD2 (5 bases). The germline V and J ends were trimmed by 4 bases and 7 bases, with 11 bases remaining between them. CDR1 is MGHRA and CDR2 is YSYEKL in the germline V gene. CDR3 length: 13 amino acids. CDR3 bases: TGCGCCAGCAGCCGGCAACTAGGAAATGAGCAGTTCTTC. It specifies CASSRQLGNEQFF.

The chain has TRBV6-1 and TRBJ2-7; 9 nucleotides match TRBD1. With V trimmed by 2 bases and J by 5 bases, 7 bases remained unmatched. The CDR3 length is 15 residues. Germline-derived CDR1 and CDR2 are MNHNS and SASEGT. CDR3 residues: CASSEPRDRVNEQYV. In DNA form, the CDR3 reads TGTGCCAGCAGTGAACCCCGGGACAGGGTGAACGAGCAGTACGTC.

V and J are TRBV29-1 and TRBJ2-1, with TRBD2 identical over 15 bases. The CDR3 has 15 residues. Germline V gene data show CDR1 as SQVTM and CDR2 as ANQGSEA. Trimming cost V 1 base and J 15 bases; bases outside gene matches: 10. The CDR3 spells CSVEVPGLAGGFTFF. In DNA, the CDR3 is TGCAGCGTTGAAGTCCCGGGACTAGCGGGGGGCTTCACGTTCTTC.

This clonotype appeared once. The rearrangement links TRBV2 to TRBJ2-5; D uncertain. The V end was cut by 7 bases, the J end by 5 bases, with 14 bases between. CDR1 is SNHLY, CDR2 FYNNEI, per germline. The CDR3 extends over 13 amino acids. The CDR3 is CASNRPEGETQYF. In DNA, the CDR3 is TGTGCCAGCAACCGACCCGAAGGGGAGACCCAGTACTTC.

The V gene is TRBV13, the J gene TRBJ1-1; D ambiguous. V was shortened by 5 bases and J by 1 base, with 8 bases between the two germline ends. Germline V lookup: CDR1 PRHDT, CDR2 FYEKMQ (reference sequence). This CDR3 spans 13 amino acids. CDR3 in amino acids: CASSPWQNTEAFF. The CDR3 nucleotides are TGTGCCAGCAGCCCGTGGCAGAACACTGAAGCTTTCTTT.

The chain joins TRBV20-1 to TRBJ1-1; tentative D call: TRBD1 (6 bases). The CDR3 consists of 16 residues. From germline, CDR1 is DFQATT and CDR2 SNEGSKA (reference sequence). V lost 0 bases, J lost 3 bases, and 17 bases lay in between. The CDR3 sequence is CSARDVQGIRDTEAFF. CDR3 DNA: TGCAGTGCTAGAGATGTACAGGGAATCAGGGACACTGAAGCTTTCTTT.

The chain combines TRBV11-2 with TRBJ2-7; TRBD2 aligns across 11 bases. The germline gives CDR1 SGHAT, CDR2 FQNNGV. The CDR3 covers 17 residues. The junction had 6 bases not matched to a gene; V was cut back by 2 bases and J by 0 bases. CDR3 coding DNA: TGTGCCAGCAGCTTAACGACTAGCGGGGAGAGCTCCTACGAGCAGTACGTC. The encoded protein is CASSLTTSGESSYEQYV.

The CDR3 is CAWSVTGGKGDTQYF. The DNA for the CDR3 is TGTGCCTGGAGTGTAACGGGGGGAAAGGGAGATACGCAGTATTTT. The J gene is TRBJ2-3, the V gene TRBV30; 7 nucleotides align to TRBD2. J lost 5 bases, V lost 0 bases, and 8 bases had no gene match. There are 15 residues in the CDR3. Germline-derived CDR1 and CDR2 are GTSNPN and SVGIG (reference sequence).

In this sample, this clonotype turned up once. The chain recombines TRBV20-1 with TRBJ1-1; a possible D gene is TRBD1 (6 bases). Per germline, CDR1 DFQATT and CDR2 SNEGSKA (reference sequence). The CDR3 is 17 amino acids. The ends were cut back, 6 bases at V and 3 bases at J, with 26 bases in the middle. As DNA, the CDR3 is TGCAGTGCCTTAGGACAGATCCTTAGAGGGTGGTACACTGAAGCTTTCTTT. Protein sequence: CSALGQILRGWYTEAFF.

The chain joins TRBV6-1 to TRBJ1-5; no clear D gene. V was cut by 2 bases and J by 1 base, with 21 bases left in between. Germline values: CDR1 MNHNS, CDR2 SASEGT. The CDR3 has 19 residues. The CDR3 reads CASSEHRDAGWISNQPQHF. The CDR3 DNA is TGTGCCAGCAGTGAACACCGAGACGCCGGGTGGATAAGCAATCAGCCCCAGCATTTT.

The chain uses TRBV15 and TRBJ2-7, with D possibly called TRBD1 or TRBD2 (5 bases each). V was cut by 8 bases and J by 1 base, with 12 bases left in between. This CDR3 comprises 13 residues. Per germline, CDR1 LNHNV and CDR2 YYDKDF (reference sequence). CDR3 amino acids: CATGTRGSYEQYF. CDR3 bases: TGTGCCACCGGAACGAGGGGATCCTACGAGCAGTACTTC.

The rearrangement joins TRBV30 to TRBJ1-1, with D possibly TRBD1 on 6 matching bases. The CDR3 is 13 residues long. Trimming left V 8 bases short and J 6 bases short, with 19 bases between. Per the germline V gene, CDR1 is GTSNPN and CDR2 is SVGIG (reference sequence). The CDR3 protein is CAGMGQPTAEAFF. The CDR3 DNA is TGTGCCGGTATGGGACAACCCACGGCTGAAGCTTTCTTT.

This clonotype appeared a few times. This chain uses TRBV27 with TRBJ2-7; tentatively, D is TRBD2 (6 bases). The CDR3 consists of 13 residues. The V gene's germline CDR1 is MNHEY and CDR2 SMNVEV (reference sequence). Trimming took off 4 bases at V and 0 bases at J, with 7 bases between the two ends. CDR3 nucleotides: TGTGCCAGCAGTTCCGGGAGCTCCTACGAGCAGTACTTC. As protein: CASSSGSSYEQYF.

A word on this clonotype: One end of the junction is discordant with germline, which a read error may explain. The genes are TRBV29-1 and TRBJ2-3, with D unresolved. Germline CDR1 SQVTM, CDR2 ANQGSEA. The CDR3 runs to 12 residues. As DNA, the CDR3 is TGTTCGGGTTGGCTTTTCACAGATACGCAGTATTTT. It yields the protein CSGWLFTDTQYF.

The chain combines TRBV15 with TRBJ2-1, with D perhaps matching TRBD1 (6 bases). From germline, CDR1 is LNHNV and CDR2 YYDKDF (reference sequence). The V gene lost 3 bases and the J gene lost 4 bases, with 13 bases spanning the gap. This CDR3 spans 15 amino acids. The CDR3 loop reads CATSRGASQYNEQFF. CDR3 DNA sequence: TGTGCCACCAGCAGGGGGGCTAGCCAGTACAATGAGCAGTTCTTC.

The genes are TRBV27 and TRBJ2-3; 7 nucleotides align to TRBD1. The germline V gene has CDR1 MNHEY and CDR2 SMNVEV (reference sequence). V lost 3 bases to trimming and J lost 4 bases; unmatched junction nucleotides: 4. This CDR3 spans 14 amino acids. This CDR3 reads CASSLTGSPDTQYF. CDR3 nucleotide sequence: TGTGCCAGCAGTTTGACAGGGAGTCCAGATACGCAGTATTTT.

The V and J genes are TRBV29-1 and TRBJ1-1; 7 bases are shared with TRBD1. Per germline, CDR1 SQVTM and CDR2 ANQGSEA. CDR3 size: 15 residues. The V gene end was trimmed by 0 bases and the J gene end by 3 bases; junction bases not matched to a gene: 7. The CDR3 bases are TGCAGCGTTGAAGACAAAGTTACAGGGGACACTGAAGCTTTCTTT. It yields the protein CSVEDKVTGDTEAFF.